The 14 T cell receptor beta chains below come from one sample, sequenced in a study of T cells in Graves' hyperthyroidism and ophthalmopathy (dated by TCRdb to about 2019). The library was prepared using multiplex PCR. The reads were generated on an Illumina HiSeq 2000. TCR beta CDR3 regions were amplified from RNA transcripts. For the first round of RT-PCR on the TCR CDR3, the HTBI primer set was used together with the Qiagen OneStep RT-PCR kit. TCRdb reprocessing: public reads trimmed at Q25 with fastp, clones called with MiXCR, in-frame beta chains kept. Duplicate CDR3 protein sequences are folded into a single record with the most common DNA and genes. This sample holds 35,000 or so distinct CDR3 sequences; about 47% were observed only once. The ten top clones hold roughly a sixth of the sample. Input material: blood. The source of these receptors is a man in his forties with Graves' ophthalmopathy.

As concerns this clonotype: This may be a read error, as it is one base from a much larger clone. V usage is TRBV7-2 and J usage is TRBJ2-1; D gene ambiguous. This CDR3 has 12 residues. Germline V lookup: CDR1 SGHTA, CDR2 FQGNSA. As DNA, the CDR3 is TGTGCCGCCCTCAACGGGTGGAATGGGCAGTTCTTC. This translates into CAALNGWNGQFF.

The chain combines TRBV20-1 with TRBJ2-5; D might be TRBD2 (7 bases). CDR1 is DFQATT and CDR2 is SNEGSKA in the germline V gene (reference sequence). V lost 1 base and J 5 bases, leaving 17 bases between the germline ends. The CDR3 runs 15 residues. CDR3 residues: CSARGGGGLRETQYF. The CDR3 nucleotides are TGCAGTGCTAGAGGGGGAGGGGGGCTGAGGGAGACCCAGTACTTC.

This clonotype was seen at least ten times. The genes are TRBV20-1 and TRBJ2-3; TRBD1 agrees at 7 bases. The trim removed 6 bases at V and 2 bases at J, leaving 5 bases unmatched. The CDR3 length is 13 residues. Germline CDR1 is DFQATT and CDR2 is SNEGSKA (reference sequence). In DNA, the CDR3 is TGCAGTGCCAAAACAGGGGTCACAGATACGCAGTATTTT. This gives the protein CSAKTGVTDTQYF.

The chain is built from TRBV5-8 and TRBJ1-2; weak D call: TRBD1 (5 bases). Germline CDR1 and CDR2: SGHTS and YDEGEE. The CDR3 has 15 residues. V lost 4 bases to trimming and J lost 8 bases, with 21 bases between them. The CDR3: CASSLFAMGLVGYTF. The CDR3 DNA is TGTGCCAGCAGCCTGTTCGCTATGGGACTAGTAGGCTACACCTTC.

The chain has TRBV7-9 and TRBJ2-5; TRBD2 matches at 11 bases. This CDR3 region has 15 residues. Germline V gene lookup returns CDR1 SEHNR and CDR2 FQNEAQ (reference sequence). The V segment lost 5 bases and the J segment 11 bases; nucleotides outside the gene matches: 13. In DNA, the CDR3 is TGTGCCAGCAGCAACACTAGCGGGAGCACAGATACGCAGTACTTC. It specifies CASSNTSGSTDTQYF.

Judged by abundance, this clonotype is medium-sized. The CDR3 DNA reads TGCGCCAGCAGTGAGTCGAGATTGGGTGGCATGGATACGCAGTATTTT. Amino acid sequence: CASSESRLGGMDTQYF. This chain uses TRBV10-1 with TRBJ2-3, with D hard to call. CDR1 is WNHNN and CDR2 is SYGVQD in the germline V gene (reference sequence). The CDR3 contains 16 residues. V shed 0 bases and J shed 6 bases, with 16 bases lying between them.

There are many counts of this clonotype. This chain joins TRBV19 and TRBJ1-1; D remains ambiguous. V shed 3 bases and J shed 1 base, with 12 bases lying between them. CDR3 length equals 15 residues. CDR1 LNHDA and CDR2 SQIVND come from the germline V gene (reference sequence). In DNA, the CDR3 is TGTGCCAGTAGTATCCCGCTCGGGGAGAACACTGAAGCTTTCTTT. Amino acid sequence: CASSIPLGENTEAFF.

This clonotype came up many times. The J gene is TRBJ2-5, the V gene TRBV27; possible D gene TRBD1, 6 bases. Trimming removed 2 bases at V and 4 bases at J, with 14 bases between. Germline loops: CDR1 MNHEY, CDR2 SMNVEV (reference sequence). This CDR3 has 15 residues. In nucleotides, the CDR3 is TGTGCCAGCAGTTTAGCGGCAGGGGATTTAGAGACCCAGTACTTC. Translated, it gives CASSLAAGDLETQYF.

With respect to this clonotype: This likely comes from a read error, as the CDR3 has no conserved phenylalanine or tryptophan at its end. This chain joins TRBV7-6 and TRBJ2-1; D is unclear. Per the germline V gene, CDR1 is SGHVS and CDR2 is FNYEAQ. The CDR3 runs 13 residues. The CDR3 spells CANSPNTYNEQFL. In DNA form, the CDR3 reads TGTGCCAACAGCCCCAATACCTACAATGAGCAGTTCCTC.

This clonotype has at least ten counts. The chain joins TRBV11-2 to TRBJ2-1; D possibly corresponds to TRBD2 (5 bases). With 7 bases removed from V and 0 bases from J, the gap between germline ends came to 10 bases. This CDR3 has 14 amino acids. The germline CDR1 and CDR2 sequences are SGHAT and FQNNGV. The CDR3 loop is CASTEGLSYNEQFF. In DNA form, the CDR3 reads TGTGCCAGCACAGAGGGCCTCTCCTACAATGAGCAGTTCTTC.

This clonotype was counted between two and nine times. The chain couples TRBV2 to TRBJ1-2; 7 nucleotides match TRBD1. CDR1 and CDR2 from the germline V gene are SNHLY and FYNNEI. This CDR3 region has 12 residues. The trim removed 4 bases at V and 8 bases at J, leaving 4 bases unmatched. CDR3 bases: TGTGCCAGCAGTGGGGACAGCTCCGGCTACACCTTC. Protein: CASSGDSSGYTF.

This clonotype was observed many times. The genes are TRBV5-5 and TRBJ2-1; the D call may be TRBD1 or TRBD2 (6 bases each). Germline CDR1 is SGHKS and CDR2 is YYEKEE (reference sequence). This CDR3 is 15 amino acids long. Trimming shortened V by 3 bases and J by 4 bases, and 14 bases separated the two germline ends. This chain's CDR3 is CASSWLGGAYNEQFF. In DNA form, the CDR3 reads TGTGCCAGCAGCTGGCTCGGGGGCGCATACAATGAGCAGTTCTTC.

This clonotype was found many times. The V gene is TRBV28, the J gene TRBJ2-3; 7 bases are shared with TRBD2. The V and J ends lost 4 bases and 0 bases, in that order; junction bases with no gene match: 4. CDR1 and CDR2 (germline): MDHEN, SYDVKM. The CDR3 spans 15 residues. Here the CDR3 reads CASSSSGSSTDTQYF. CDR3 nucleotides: TGTGCCAGCAGTTCTAGCGGAAGTAGCACAGATACGCAGTATTTT.

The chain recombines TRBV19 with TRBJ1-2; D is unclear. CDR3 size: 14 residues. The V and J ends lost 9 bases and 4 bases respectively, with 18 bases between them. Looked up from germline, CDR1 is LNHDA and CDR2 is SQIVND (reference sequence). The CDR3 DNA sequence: TGTGCCAGCCATCAGGCAAGACTCTTCTATGGCTACACCTTC. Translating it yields CASHQARLFYGYTF.